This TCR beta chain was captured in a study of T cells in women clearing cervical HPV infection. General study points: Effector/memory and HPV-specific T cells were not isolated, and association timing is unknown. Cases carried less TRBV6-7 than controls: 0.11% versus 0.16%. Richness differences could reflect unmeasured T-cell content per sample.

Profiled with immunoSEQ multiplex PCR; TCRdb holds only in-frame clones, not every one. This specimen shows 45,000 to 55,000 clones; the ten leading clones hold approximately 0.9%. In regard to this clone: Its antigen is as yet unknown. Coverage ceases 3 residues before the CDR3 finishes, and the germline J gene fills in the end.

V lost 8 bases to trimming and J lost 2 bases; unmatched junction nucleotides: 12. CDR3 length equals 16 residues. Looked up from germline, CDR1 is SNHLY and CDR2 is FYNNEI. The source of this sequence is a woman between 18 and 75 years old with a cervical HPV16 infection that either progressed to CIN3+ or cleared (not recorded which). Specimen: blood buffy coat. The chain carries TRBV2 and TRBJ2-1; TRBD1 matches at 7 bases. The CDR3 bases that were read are TGTGCCAGCTACCTGGCTCTACAGGGGCCCTACAATGAG. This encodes CASYLALQGPYNE. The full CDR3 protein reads CASYLALQGPYNEQFF.